This T cell receptor beta chain is drawn from a study of cytomegalovirus exposure and HLA in healthy donors. Points on this clone: Its specificity is not known.

The study ran its PCR with 60 Vbeta and 13 Jbeta primers. Produced via immunoSEQ multiplex PCR; TCRdb's table is partial and in-frame only. The sample has about 91,000 clones, less than 70% seen once. From germline, CDR1 is SEHNR and CDR2 FQNEAQ (reference sequence). V was shortened by 5 bases and J by 0 bases, with 16 bases between the two germline ends. The CDR3 length is 16 residues. Study conclusions and caveats: Indistinguishable V segments such as TRBV6-2 and TRBV6-3 were excluded. Researchers catalogued over 150 TCR beta chains as cytomegalovirus-associated.

The receptor was derived from a female donor in good health and CMV-seronegative. The material sequenced was PBMCs. The chain carries TRBV7-9 and TRBJ2-5; tentatively, D is TRBD1 (6 bases). The CDR3 DNA sequence: TGTGCCAGCAGCCCCGCTAGGACAGAGTACCAAGAGACCCAGTACTTC. Its protein product is CASSPARTEYQETQYF.